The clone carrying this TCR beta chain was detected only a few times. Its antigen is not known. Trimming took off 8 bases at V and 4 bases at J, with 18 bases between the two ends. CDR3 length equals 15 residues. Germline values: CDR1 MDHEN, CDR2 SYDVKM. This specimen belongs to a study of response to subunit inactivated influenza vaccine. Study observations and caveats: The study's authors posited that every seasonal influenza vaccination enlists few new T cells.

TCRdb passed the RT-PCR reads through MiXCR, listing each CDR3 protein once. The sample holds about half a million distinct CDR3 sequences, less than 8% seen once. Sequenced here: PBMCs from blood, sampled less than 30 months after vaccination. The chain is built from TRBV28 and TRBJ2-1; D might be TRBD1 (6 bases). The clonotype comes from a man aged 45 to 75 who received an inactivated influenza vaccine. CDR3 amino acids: CASSQQGLSYNEQFF. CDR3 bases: TGTGCCAGCTCTCAACAGGGTCTCTCTTACAATGAGCAGTTCTTC.